Following are 10 T cell receptor beta chains from one sample sequenced in a study of shared clonotypes between healthy human individuals. Here immunoSEQ multiplex PCR was the method, and the copy in TCRdb shows in-frame clones only, minus some. The top ten clones hold about 10% of a sample with 150,000 to 200,000 clones, approximately 60% of them seen once. The sequenced sample consisted of memory CD4+ T cells sorted from blood. Subset reported: CD45RA-negative fraction. These receptors came from a man aged 25 to 45 in good health.

The chain couples TRBV11-2 to TRBJ1-1; no clear D gene. V shed 3 bases and J shed 8 bases, with 7 bases lying between them. This CDR3 contains 11 residues. CDR1 is SGHAT and CDR2 is FQNNGV in the germline V gene. CDR3 sequence reads: CASSFITEAFF. The CDR3 DNA reads TGTGCCAGCAGCTTTATCACAGAAGCTTTCTTT.

V usage is TRBV6-6 and J usage is TRBJ2-1, with D perhaps TRBD1 (5 bases). This CDR3 spans 13 amino acids. Deletions cut 8 bases from V and 7 bases from J, with 15 bases between. CDR1 is MNHNY and CDR2 is SVGAGI in the germline V gene (reference sequence). The CDR3 here is CASAHRIGNEQFF. Written as DNA, the CDR3 is TGTGCCAGCGCCCACAGGATCGGGAATGAGCAGTTCTTC.

The gene calls are TRBV28 and TRBJ1-2; TRBD1 matches 7 bases. This CDR3 contains 13 residues. J gave up 10 bases and V 3 bases, and 8 bases lay outside the gene matches. In germline, CDR1 is MDHEN, CDR2 SYDVKM. CDR3 in DNA: TGTGCCAGCAGTTTCGACAGGGTTAGGTTCTACACCTTC. It translates to CASSFDRVRFYTF.

CDR3 coding DNA: TGTGCCAGTAGTATTTCCACGCTTACAGATACGCAGTATTTT. It translates to CASSISTLTDTQYF. The chain employs TRBV19 and TRBJ2-3; D is ambiguous. This CDR3 has 14 amino acids. Per the germline V gene, CDR1 is LNHDA and CDR2 is SQIVND (reference sequence). Trimming pared 3 bases from V and 3 bases from J, leaving 10 bases between.

The chain uses TRBV7-2 and TRBJ2-7; 7 bases align to TRBD1. Germline lookup yields CDR1 SGHTA and CDR2 FQGNSA. The CDR3 has 15 residues. V was clipped by 5 bases and J by 5 bases; unmatched bases: 12. This CDR3 is CASSPSWGTVHEQYF. The CDR3 DNA is TGTGCCAGCAGCCCAAGCTGGGGGACAGTACACGAGCAGTACTTC.

In its sample, this clone was seen a few times. The rearrangement joins TRBV6-1 to TRBJ1-2; 7 positions match TRBD1. This CDR3 is 15 amino acids long. V gave up 8 bases and J gave up 2 bases; unmatched junction bases: 11. The germline V gene has CDR1 MNHNS and CDR2 SASEGT. The CDR3 region has the DNA TGTGCCAGCCGGGCTGGGACAGCTAAAAACTATGGCTACACCTTC. This codes for CASRAGTAKNYGYTF.

V gene TRBV6-1 combines with J gene TRBJ2-2, with TRBD1 identical over 7 bases. This CDR3 is built from 14 residues. V lost 3 bases to trimming and J lost 3 bases; unmatched junction nucleotides: 1. CDR1 MNHNS and CDR2 SASEGT come from the germline V gene. CDR3 loop: CASSEGTDTGELFF. The CDR3 DNA reads TGTGCCAGCAGTGAGGGGACAGACACCGGGGAGCTGTTTTTT.

The chain is built from TRBV10-3 and TRBJ2-7; possible D gene TRBD1, 5 bases. V was clipped by 6 bases and J by 6 bases, with 18 bases between them. Germline CDR1 reads ENHRY; CDR2 reads SYGVKD. This CDR3 is built from 14 residues. The CDR3 DNA reads TGTGCCATCAGGAAGATGACAGAAACCTCCGAGCAGTACTTC. It is translated as CAIRKMTETSEQYF.

V and J are TRBV29-1 and TRBJ1-1; D might be TRBD1 (6 bases). Trimming left V 6 bases short and J 3 bases short, with 17 bases between. There are 14 residues in the CDR3. The germline V gene has CDR1 SQVTM and CDR2 ANQGSEA. The CDR3 is CSVTWRGQYTEAFF. Written as DNA, the CDR3 is TGCAGCGTGACCTGGCGGGGGCAGTACACTGAAGCTTTCTTT.

This chain joins TRBV25-1 and TRBJ2-5; TRBD2 matches at 10 bases. Unmatched junction bases numbered 12, after V lost 4 bases and J lost 4 bases. Germline V gene lookup returns CDR1 MGHDK and CDR2 SYGVNS. The CDR3 has 17 residues. CDR3 sequence reads: CASSVGGEAGGSETQYF. The CDR3 DNA reads TGTGCCAGCAGTGTTGGGGGAGAAGCGGGAGGGTCAGAGACCCAGTACTTC.